This T cell receptor beta chain was identified in a study of a mutant IDH1 vaccine in newly diagnosed glioma. Whole-study context: Before enrollment, the patients had been treated with radiotherapy alone, temozolomide alone, or both together. Most of them had received both.

This table comes from immunoSEQ multiplex PCR, and its TCRdb copy is limited to in-frame clones, with some not included. Of over 75,000 clones listed, around 90% are singletons. Germline V lookup: CDR1 SGHRS, CDR2 YFSETQ. V shed 0 bases and J shed 4 bases, with 10 bases lying between them. The CDR3 contains 15 residues. The time point denotes: baseline, week 1 (first vaccination visit). The treatment here: pre-vaccination baseline after standard-of-care therapy. The sample consisted of PBMCs, taken from a glioma patient treated with radiotherapy, temozolomide or both. The clonotype comes from a woman aged 50 to 60 with glioma. The chain joins TRBV5-1 to TRBJ1-4; no reliable D call. CDR3 bases: TGCGCCAGCAGCTTGGTAGGCGAATTTAATGAAAAACTGTTTTTT. As protein: CASSLVGEFNEKLFF. The full variable domain, with the rest looked up from reference TRBV5-1 and TRBJ1-4, is KAGVTQTPRYLIKTRGQQVTLSCSPISGHRSVSWYQQTPGQGLQFLFEYFSETQRNKGNFPGRFSGRQFSNSRSEMNVSTLELGDSALYLCASSLVGEFNEKLFFGSGTQLSVL.